This is a list of T cell receptor beta chains from one sample in a study of blood T cell repertoires in COVID-19. The data were produced by immunoSEQ multiplex PCR, yet TCRdb's version contains in-frame clones alone and is incomplete. The sample consists of 200,000 to 250,000 clones, more than 70% of them appearing once. Sequencing was carried out using peripheral blood. These TCRs come from a woman in her sixties with acute or convalescent COVID-19. Each CDR3 is given with its conserved first and last residue. The D gene is left open where the match is weak. Not every row has a clone size; where given, it reads once, few, many or a size class.

j_gene: TRBJ1-3
abundance: .
len: 15
v_gene: TRBV2
d_gene: .
CDR3nt: TGTGCCAGCAGTGAATCGGGGTACGAAGGAAACACCATATATTTT
CDR3aa: CASSESGYEGNTIYF

j_gene: TRBJ2-7
abundance: .
len: 15
v_gene: TRBV25-1
d_gene: TRBD2
CDR3nt: TGTGCCAGCAGTGAACCGATAGCGGGAACCTACGAGCAGTACTTC
CDR3aa: CASSEPIAGTYEQYF

j_gene: TRBJ2-1
abundance: .
len: 14
v_gene: TRBV4-2
d_gene: TRBD1
CDR3nt: TGTGCCAGCAGCCAAGGGGACAGGCCCAATGAGCAGTTCTTC
CDR3aa: CASSQGDRPNEQFF

j_gene: TRBJ1-4
abundance: .
len: 16
v_gene: TRBV19
d_gene: .
CDR3nt: TGTGCCAGTAGTGGGGTAGCAGGGGCAGGTAATGAAAAACTGTTTTTT
CDR3aa: CASSGVAGAGNEKLFF

j_gene: TRBJ1-5
abundance: .
len: 14
v_gene: TRBV19
d_gene: TRBD1
CDR3nt: TGTGCCAGTAGTACAACAGGGGGCAGACAGCCCCAGCATTTT
CDR3aa: CASSTTGGRQPQHF

j_gene: TRBJ1-3
abundance: .
len: 17
v_gene: TRBV19
d_gene: TRBD1
CDR3nt: TGTGCCAGTAGTTCGAGGGGACAGGGACAGGCTGGAAACACCATATATTTT
CDR3aa: CASSSRGQGQAGNTIYF

j_gene: TRBJ2-7
abundance: .
len: 15
v_gene: TRBV11-2
d_gene: .
CDR3nt: TGTGCCAGCAGCCCTGGTCGGGGGGCAGGGTACGAGCAGTACTTC
CDR3aa: CASSPGRGAGYEQYF

j_gene: TRBJ2-7
abundance: .
len: 16
v_gene: TRBV15
d_gene: TRBD2
CDR3nt: TGTGCCACCAGCAGAGATTTGCTAGCGGGAGCTAACGAGCAGTACTTC
CDR3aa: CATSRDLLAGANEQYF

j_gene: TRBJ1-6
abundance: .
len: 18
v_gene: TRBV11-2
d_gene: .
CDR3nt: TGTGCCAGCAGCTTGACGACGGCGGGATGGGGGGTTAACTCACCCCTCCACTTT
CDR3aa: CASSLTTAGWGVNSPLHF

j_gene: TRBJ1-6
abundance: .
len: 12
v_gene: TRBV28
d_gene: .
CDR3nt: TGTGCCAGCAGTTTACTCGAGTCACCCCTCCACTTT
CDR3aa: CASSLLESPLHF

j_gene: TRBJ1-1
abundance: .
len: 15
v_gene: TRBV6-6
d_gene: .
CDR3nt: TGTGCCAGCAGGGTTGGGGGACGGGGGGACACTGAAGCTTTCTTT
CDR3aa: CASRVGGRGDTEAFF

j_gene: TRBJ2-5
abundance: .
len: 16
v_gene: TRBV19
d_gene: .
CDR3nt: TGTGCCAGTAGTATATATAAGGGAGGTGGGACGGAGACCCAGTACTTC
CDR3aa: CASSIYKGGGTETQYF

j_gene: TRBJ1-1
abundance: .
len: 13
v_gene: TRBV10-3
d_gene: .
CDR3nt: TGTGCCATCAGTCCGAGGGAGGACACTGAAGCTTTCTTT
CDR3aa: CAISPREDTEAFF

j_gene: TRBJ1-5
abundance: once
len: 14
v_gene: TRBV7-8
d_gene: .
CDR3nt: TGTGCCAGCAGCTTAGAGACGGGAAATCAGCCCCAGCATTTT
CDR3aa: CASSLETGNQPQHF

j_gene: TRBJ1-2
abundance: many
len: 14
v_gene: TRBV6-5
d_gene: TRBD1
CDR3nt: TGTGCCAGCAGTTCCGGGACAGGGATGAGGGGCTACACCTTC
CDR3aa: CASSSGTGMRGYTF

j_gene: TRBJ1-3
abundance: .
len: 15
v_gene: TRBV25-1
d_gene: .
CDR3nt: TGTGCCAGCAGTGAATTTGGAGGTTCGGGAAACACCATATATTTT
CDR3aa: CASSEFGGSGNTIYF

j_gene: TRBJ1-5
abundance: .
len: 15
v_gene: TRBV15
d_gene: .
CDR3nt: TGTGCCACCAGCAAAGACCCAGGGGTGTATCAGCCCCAGCATTTT
CDR3aa: CATSKDPGVYQPQHF

j_gene: TRBJ2-7
abundance: .
len: 14
v_gene: TRBV4-1
d_gene: .
CDR3nt: TGCGCCAGCAGCCAAGGACAGGATAACTACGAGCAGTACTTC
CDR3aa: CASSQGQDNYEQYF

j_gene: TRBJ2-2
abundance: few
len: 15
v_gene: TRBV5-8
d_gene: .
CDR3nt: TGTGCCAGCAGCTTGGGGGCCTTGAACACCGGGGAGCTGTTTTTT
CDR3aa: CASSLGALNTGELFF

j_gene: TRBJ2-7
abundance: .
len: 12
v_gene: TRBV5-6
d_gene: .
CDR3nt: TGTGCCAGCAGCCCCCGGTCTTACGAGCAGTACTTC
CDR3aa: CASSPRSYEQYF

j_gene: TRBJ1-1
abundance: .
len: 13
v_gene: TRBV6-4
d_gene: .
CDR3nt: TGTGCCAGCAGCCAGGTACAGAACACTGAAGCTTTCTTT
CDR3aa: CASSQVQNTEAFF

j_gene: TRBJ1-2
abundance: .
len: 12
v_gene: TRBV29-1
d_gene: .
CDR3nt: TGCAGCGTTGAACTGGGGAGCTATGGCTACACCTTC
CDR3aa: CSVELGSYGYTF

j_gene: TRBJ1-2
abundance: .
len: 15
v_gene: TRBV6-2/TRBV6-3
d_gene: .
CDR3nt: TGTGCCAGCAGTTACCTCCTATTGAGGGCGAGTGGCTACACCTTC
CDR3aa: CASSYLLLRASGYTF

j_gene: TRBJ2-5
abundance: .
len: 16
v_gene: TRBV27
d_gene: .
CDR3nt: TGTGCCAGCAGTTTATCATTCGGGGGTTTAGGGGAGACCCAGTACTTC
CDR3aa: CASSLSFGGLGETQYF

j_gene: TRBJ2-7
abundance: few
len: 17
v_gene: TRBV28
d_gene: .
CDR3nt: TGTGCCAGCAGTGCCTCGGATCTGAGGGCTAGCTGGTACGAGCAGTACTTC
CDR3aa: CASSASDLRASWYEQYF

j_gene: TRBJ1-2
abundance: .
len: 13
v_gene: TRBV11-2
d_gene: .
CDR3nt: TGTGCCACTTCCCGGACAGACTACTATGGCTACACCTTC
CDR3aa: CATSRTDYYGYTF